This T cell receptor (beta chain) was observed in a study of T cells after yellow fever vaccination. Background on the study: Fractions with few cells were prepared using SMART-Seq v4 Ultra Low Input.

Template-switching 5'RACE yielded the TCR cDNA; a universal primer site and UMIs were added in the process. In TCRdb, the 5' RACE reads were re-called with MiXCR into one record per CDR3 protein. The repertoire holds 100,000 to 150,000 distinct CDR3 sequences, with about 7.4% as singletons. Study-level results: Subsequent booster samples again held most clones from primary vaccination (more than 95% CD4, about 85% CD8). Secondary responses were weaker yet peaked faster, day 5 versus 15.

The CDR3 contains 13 residues. Germline lookup yields CDR1 KGHSH and CDR2 LQKENI. The V gene lost 6 bases and the J gene lost 7 bases, with 13 bases spanning the gap. Note on this clonotype: Its antigen is unknown. A much larger clone differs from this one at a single base, so this may be a read error.

The chain couples TRBV18 to TRBJ2-4; a weak D match, TRBD1 (6 bases). The material sequenced was CD4+ T cells sorted from PBMCs, taken around 10 days after the first yellow fever vaccination. The source of this sequence is a man aged 18 to 30 who received the YFV17D yellow fever vaccine. This CDR3 reads CASSWTENNIQYF. The CDR3 DNA follows: TGTGCCAGCTCCTGGACAGAAAATAACATTCAGTACTTC.